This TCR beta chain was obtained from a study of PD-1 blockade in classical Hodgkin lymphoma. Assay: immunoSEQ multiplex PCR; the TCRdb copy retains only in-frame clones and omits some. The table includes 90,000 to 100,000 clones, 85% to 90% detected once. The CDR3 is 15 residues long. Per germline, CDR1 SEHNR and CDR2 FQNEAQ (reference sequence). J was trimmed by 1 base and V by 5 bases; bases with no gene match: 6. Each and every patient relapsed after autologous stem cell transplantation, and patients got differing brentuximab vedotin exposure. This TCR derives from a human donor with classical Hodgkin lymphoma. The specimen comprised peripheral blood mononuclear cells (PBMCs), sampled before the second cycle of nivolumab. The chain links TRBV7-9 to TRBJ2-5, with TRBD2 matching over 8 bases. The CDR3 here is CASSTGLGFQETQYF. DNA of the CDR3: TGTGCCAGCAGCACGGGACTAGGCTTCCAAGAGACCCAGTACTTC.